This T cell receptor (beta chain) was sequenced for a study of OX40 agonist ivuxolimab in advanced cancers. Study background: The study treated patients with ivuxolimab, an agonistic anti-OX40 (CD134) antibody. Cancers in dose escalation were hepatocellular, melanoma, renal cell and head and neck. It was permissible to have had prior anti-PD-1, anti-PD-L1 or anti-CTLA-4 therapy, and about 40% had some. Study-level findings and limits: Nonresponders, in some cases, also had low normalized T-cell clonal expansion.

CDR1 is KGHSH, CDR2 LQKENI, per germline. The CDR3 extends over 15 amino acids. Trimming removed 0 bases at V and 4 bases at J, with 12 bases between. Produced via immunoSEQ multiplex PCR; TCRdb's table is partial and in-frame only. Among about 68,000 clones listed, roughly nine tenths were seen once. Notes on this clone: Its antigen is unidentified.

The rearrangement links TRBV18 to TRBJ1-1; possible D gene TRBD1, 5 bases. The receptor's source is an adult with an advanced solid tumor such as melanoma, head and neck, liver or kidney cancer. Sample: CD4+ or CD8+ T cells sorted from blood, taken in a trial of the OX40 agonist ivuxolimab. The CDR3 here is CASSPPAGPITEAFF. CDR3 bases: TGTGCCAGCTCACCACCGGCAGGGCCGATCACTGAAGCTTTCTTT.